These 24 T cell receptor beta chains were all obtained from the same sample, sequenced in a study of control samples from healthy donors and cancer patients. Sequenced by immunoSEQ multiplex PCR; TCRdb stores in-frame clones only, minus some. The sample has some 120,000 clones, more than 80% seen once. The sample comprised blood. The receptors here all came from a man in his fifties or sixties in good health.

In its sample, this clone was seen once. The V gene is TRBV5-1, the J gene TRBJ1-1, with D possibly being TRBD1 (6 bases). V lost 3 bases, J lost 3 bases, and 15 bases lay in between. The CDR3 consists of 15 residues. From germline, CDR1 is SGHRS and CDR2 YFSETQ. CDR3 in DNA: TGCGCCAGCAGCTATTCCGGGGGCGTAGACACTGAAGCTTTCTTT. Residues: CASSYSGGVDTEAFF.

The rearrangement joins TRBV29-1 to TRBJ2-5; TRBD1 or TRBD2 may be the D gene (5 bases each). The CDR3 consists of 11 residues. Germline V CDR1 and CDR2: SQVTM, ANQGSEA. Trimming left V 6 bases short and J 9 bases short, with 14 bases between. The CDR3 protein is CSVGTIEAQYF. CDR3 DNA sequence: TGCAGCGTCGGGACCATTGAGGCCCAGTACTTC.

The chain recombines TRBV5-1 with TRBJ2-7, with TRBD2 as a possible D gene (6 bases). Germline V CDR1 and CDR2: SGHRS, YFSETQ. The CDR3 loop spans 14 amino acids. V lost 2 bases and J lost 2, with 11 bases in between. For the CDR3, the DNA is TGCGCCAGCAGCTTAGCGGGCGTACCCTACGAGCAGTACTTC. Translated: CASSLAGVPYEQYF.

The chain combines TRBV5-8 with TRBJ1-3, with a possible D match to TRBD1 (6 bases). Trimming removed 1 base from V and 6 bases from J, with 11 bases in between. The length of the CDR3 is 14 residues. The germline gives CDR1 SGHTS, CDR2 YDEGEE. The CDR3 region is CASSLTGSQNTIYF. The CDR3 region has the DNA TGTGCCAGCAGCTTGACAGGGAGCCAAAACACCATATATTTT.

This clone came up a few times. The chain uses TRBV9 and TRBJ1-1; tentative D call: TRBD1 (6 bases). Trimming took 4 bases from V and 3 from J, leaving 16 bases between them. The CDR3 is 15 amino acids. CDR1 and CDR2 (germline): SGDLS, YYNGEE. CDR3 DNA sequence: TGTGCCAGCAGCCCAGGGGACATTAGTGACACTGAAGCTTTCTTT. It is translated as CASSPGDISDTEAFF. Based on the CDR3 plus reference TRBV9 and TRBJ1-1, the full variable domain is DSGVTQTPKHLITATGQRVTLRCSPRSGDLSVYWYQQSLDQGLQFLIQYYNGEERAKGNILERFSAQQFPDLHSELNLSSLELGDSALYFCASSPGDISDTEAFFGQGTRLTVV.

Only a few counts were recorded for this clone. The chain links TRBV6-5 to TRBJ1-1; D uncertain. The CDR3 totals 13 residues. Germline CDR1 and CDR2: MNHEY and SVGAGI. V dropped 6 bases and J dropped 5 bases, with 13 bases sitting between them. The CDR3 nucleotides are TGTGCCAGCAGCTGGGTAGGTGGGACTGAAGCTTTCTTT. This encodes CASSWVGGTEAFF.

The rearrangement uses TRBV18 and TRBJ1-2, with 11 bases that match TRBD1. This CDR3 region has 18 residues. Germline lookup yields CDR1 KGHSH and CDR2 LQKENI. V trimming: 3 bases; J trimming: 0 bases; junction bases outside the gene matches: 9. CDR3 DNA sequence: TGTGCCAGCTCACCTCCGGGACAGGGGGTAGGACCTAACTATGGCTACACCTTC. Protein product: CASSPPGQGVGPNYGYTF.

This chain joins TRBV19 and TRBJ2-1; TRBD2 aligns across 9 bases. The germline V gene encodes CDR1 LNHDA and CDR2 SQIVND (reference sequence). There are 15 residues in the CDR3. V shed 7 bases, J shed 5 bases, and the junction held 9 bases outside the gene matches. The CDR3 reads CASTPAGGLDNEQFF. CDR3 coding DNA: TGTGCCAGTACCCCAGCGGGGGGTCTCGACAATGAGCAGTTCTTC.

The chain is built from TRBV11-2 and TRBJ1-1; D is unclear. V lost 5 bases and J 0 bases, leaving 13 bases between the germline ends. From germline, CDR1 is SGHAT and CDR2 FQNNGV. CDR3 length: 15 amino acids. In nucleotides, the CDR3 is TGTGCCAGCAGCCTCTATATAACCCTGAACACTGAAGCTTTCTTT. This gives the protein CASSLYITLNTEAFF.

The CDR3 region has the DNA TGTGCCACCAGTGATCCCGAAACGACCGGGGAGCTGTTTTTT. Amino acid sequence: CATSDPETTGELFF. The rearrangement joins TRBV24-1 to TRBJ2-2, with D unresolved. Between the trimmed V and J ends, which lost 3 bases and 5 bases, there was a span of 9 bases. Germline CDR1 reads KGHDR; CDR2 reads SFDVKD. This CDR3 spans 14 amino acids.

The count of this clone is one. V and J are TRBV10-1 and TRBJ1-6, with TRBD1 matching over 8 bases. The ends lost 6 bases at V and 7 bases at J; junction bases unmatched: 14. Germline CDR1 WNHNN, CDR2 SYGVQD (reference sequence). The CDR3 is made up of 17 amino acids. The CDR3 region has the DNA TGCGCCAGCAGAATCGACGGACAGGGTAAGGGGAATTCACCCCTCCACTTT. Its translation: CASRIDGQGKGNSPLHF.

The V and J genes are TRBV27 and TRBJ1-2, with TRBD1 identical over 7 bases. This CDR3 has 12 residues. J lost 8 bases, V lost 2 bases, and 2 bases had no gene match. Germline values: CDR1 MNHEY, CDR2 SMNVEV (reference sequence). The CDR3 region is CASSLGGGGYTF. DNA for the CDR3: TGTGCCAGCAGTTTAGGAGGGGGCGGCTACACCTTC.

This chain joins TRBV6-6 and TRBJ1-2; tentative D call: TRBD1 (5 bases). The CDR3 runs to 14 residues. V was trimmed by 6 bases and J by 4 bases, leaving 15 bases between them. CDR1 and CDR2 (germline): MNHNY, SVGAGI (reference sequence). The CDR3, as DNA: TGTGCCAGCAGAACCCCGCACAGGCTCTATGGCTACACCTTC. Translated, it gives CASRTPHRLYGYTF.

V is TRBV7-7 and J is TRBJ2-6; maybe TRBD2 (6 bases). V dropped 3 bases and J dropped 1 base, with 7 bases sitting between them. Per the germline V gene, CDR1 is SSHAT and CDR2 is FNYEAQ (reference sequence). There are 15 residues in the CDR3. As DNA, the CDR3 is TGTGCCAGCAGCTTGGGAGGATCTGGGGCCAACGTCCTGACTTTC. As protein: CASSLGGSGANVLTF.

The CDR3 DNA is TGTGCCAGCCTTGAAAGGGGTATTGGGACTGAAGCTTTCTTT. Protein: CASLERGIGTEAFF. The chain recombines TRBV7-2 with TRBJ1-1; TRBD1 might be the D (5 bases). CDR3 length equals 14 residues. V gave up 8 bases and J gave up 5 bases, with 18 bases separating them. CDR1 and CDR2 (germline): SGHTA, FQGNSA. Supplemented by reference TRBV7-2 and TRBJ1-1, the full variable domain reads GAGVSQSPSNKVTEKGKDVELRCDPISGHTALYWYRQSLGQGLEFLIYFQGNSAPDKSGLPSDRFSAERTGGSVSTLTIQRTQQEDSAVYLCASLERGIGTEAFFGQGTRLTVV.

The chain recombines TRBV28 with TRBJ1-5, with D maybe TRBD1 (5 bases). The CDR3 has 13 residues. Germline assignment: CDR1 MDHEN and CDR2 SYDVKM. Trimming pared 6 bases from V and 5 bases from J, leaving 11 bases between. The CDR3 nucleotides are TGTGCCAGCAGCATTCAGGGCGATCAGCCCCAGCATTTT. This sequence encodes CASSIQGDQPQHF.

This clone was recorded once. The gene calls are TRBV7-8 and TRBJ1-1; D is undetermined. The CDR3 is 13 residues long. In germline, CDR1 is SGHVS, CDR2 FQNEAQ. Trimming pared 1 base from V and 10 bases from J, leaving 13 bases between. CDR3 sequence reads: CASSLGPADRAFF. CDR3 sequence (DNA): TGTGCCAGCAGCTTAGGACCGGCAGATCGAGCTTTCTTT.

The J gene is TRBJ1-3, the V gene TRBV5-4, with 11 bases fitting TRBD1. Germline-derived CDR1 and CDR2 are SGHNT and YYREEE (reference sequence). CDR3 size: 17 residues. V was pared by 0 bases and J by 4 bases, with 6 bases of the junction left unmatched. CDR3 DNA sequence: TGTGCCAGCAGCTTGGGAGGACAGGGGGCACGGGGAAACACCATATATTTT. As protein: CASSLGGQGARGNTIYF.

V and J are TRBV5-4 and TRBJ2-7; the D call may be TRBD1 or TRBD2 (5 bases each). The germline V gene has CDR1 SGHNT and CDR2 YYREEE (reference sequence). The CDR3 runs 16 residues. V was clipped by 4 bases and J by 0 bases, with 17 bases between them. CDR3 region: CASSPEGPGSSYEQYF. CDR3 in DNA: TGTGCCAGCAGCCCCGAGGGGCCGGGAAGCTCCTACGAGCAGTACTTC.

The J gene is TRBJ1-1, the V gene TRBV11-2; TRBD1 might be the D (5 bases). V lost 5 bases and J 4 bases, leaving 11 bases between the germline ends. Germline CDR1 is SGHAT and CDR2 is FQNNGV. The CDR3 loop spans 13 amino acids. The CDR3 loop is CASSVQATTEAFF. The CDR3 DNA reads TGTGCCAGCAGCGTACAGGCTACCACTGAAGCTTTCTTT. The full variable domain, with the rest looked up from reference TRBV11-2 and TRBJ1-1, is EAGVAQSPRYKIIEKRQSVAFWCNPISGHATLYWYQQILGQGPKLLIQFQNNGVVDDSQLPKDRFSAERLKGVDSTLKIQPAKLEDSAVYLCASSVQATTEAFFGQGTRLTVV.

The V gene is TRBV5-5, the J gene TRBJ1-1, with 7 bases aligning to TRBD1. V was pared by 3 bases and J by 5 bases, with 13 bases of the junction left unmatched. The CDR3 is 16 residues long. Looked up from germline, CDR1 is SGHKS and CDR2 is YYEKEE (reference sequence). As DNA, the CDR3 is TGTGCCAGCAGCTCTGGACAGGACCATATGGGGACTGAAGCTTTCTTT. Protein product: CASSSGQDHMGTEAFF.

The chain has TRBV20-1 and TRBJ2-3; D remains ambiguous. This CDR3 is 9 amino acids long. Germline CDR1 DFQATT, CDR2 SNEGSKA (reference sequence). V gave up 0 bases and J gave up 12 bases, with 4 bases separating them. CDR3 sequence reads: CSARDQQYF. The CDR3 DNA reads TGCAGTGCTAGAGATCAACAGTATTTT.

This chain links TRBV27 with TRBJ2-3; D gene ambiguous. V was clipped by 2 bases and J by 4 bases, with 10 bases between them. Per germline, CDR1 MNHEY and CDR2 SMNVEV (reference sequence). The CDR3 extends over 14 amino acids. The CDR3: CASSLRDRSDTQYF. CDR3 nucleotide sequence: TGTGCCAGCAGTTTAAGGGATCGCTCAGATACGCAGTATTTT.

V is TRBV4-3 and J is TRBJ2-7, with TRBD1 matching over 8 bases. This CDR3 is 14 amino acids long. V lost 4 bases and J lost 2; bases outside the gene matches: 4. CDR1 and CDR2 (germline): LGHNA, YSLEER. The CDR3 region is CASSRGTGAYEQYF. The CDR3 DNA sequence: TGCGCCAGCAGCCGCGGGACAGGCGCCTACGAGCAGTACTTC.